These T cell receptor beta chains were read from a single sample in a study of OX40 agonist ivuxolimab in advanced cancers. Profiled with immunoSEQ multiplex PCR; TCRdb holds only in-frame clones, not every one. Here the sample spans roughly 87,000 clones, approximately 90% being singletons. The sample was CD4+ or CD8+ T cells sorted from blood, taken in a trial of the OX40 agonist ivuxolimab. The receptors were sampled from an adult with an advanced solid tumor such as melanoma, head and neck, liver or kidney cancer. The CDR3 runs from the conserved cysteine through the conserved F or W. A D gene is named only where the DNA matches it firmly. Where a row states a size, it is once, few, many or the class of an expanded clone; other rows omit it.

NA	TRBV28	NA	TRBJ1-5	14	CASCPPGINQPQHF	TGTGCCAGCTGCCCCCCAGGAATCAATCAGCCCCAGCATTTT
few	TRBV7-8	NA	TRBJ1-5	14	CASSLGVGNQPQHF	TGTGCCAGCAGCTTAGGCGTGGGAAATCAGCCCCAGCATTTT
NA	TRBV7-9	NA	TRBJ2-2	18	CASSPRSYRNKGTGELFF	TGTGCCAGCAGCCCCCGGAGTTACAGGAACAAAGGCACCGGGGAGCTGTTTTTT
few	TRBV7-9	NA	TRBJ1-1	12	CASSLVNTEAFF	TGTGCCAGCAGCTTAGTGAACACTGAAGCTTTCTTT
NA	TRBV28	NA	TRBJ2-1	15	CASSRGETSYNEQFF	TGTGCCAGCAGTCGAGGGGAGACGTCCTACAATGAGCAGTTCTTC
NA	TRBV5-1	NA	TRBJ2-5	13	CASSLVPEETQYF	TGCGCCAGCAGCTTGGTCCCCGAAGAGACCCAGTACTTC
NA	TRBV5-6	TRBD1	TRBJ1-2	12	CASIVQGDGYTF	TGTGCCAGCATCGTACAGGGGGATGGCTACACCTTC
NA	TRBV7-6	TRBD2	TRBJ2-1	14	CASSFSGSYNEQFF	TGTGCCAGCAGCTTTAGCGGGTCCTACAATGAGCAGTTCTTC
NA	TRBV6-6	NA	TRBJ1-2	11	CASRKDYGYTF	TGTGCCAGCAGAAAGGACTATGGCTACACCTTC
NA	TRBV6-1	NA	TRBJ1-4	13	CASSEIYEEKLFF	TGTGCCAGCAGTGAAATTTATGAGGAAAAACTGTTTTTT
NA	TRBV11-2	TRBD1	TRBJ2-7	14	CASSFRDREDEQYF	TGTGCCAGCAGCTTCCGGGACAGGGAGGACGAGCAGTACTTC
NA	TRBV6-1	NA	TRBJ2-5	15	CASRRVAETQETQYF	TGTGCCAGCAGGCGGGTAGCGGAGACCCAAGAGACCCAGTACTTC
NA	TRBV10-3	NA	TRBJ2-1	15	CAISEALAGVEEQFF	TGTGCCATCAGTGAGGCGCTAGCAGGAGTGGAGGAGCAGTTCTTC
NA	TRBV29-1	NA	TRBJ1-1	13	CSVERNPGTEAFF	TGCAGCGTTGAACGAAATCCGGGCACTGAAGCTTTCTTT
NA	TRBV6-5	TRBD1	TRBJ1-1	14	CASSTQGGETEAFF	TGTGCCAGCAGTACGCAGGGGGGAGAAACTGAAGCCTTCTTT
few	TRBV4-3	NA	TRBJ2-7	15	CASSQVAGQAYEQYF	TGCGCCAGCAGCCAAGTCGCCGGCCAGGCCTACGAGCAGTACTTC